The 29 T cell receptor beta chains below were found in one sample sequenced in a study of regulatory T cells in long-lasting Graves disease. Investigators prepared the TCR beta libraries by applying iRepertoire HTBI primers and Arm-PCR of CDR3 regions. TCRdb reprocessed the multiplex PCR reads via MiXCR and lists one record per CDR3 protein. The table has 450,000 to 500,000 distinct CDR3 sequences, around 16% seen once; the top ten hold 12%. Noted time point: newly diagnosed GD, antithyroid drugs for less than 3 months. Generation of the TCR library employed RNA extracted from PBMCs. The same data also went into a second study, on T cells in Graves' hyperthyroidism and ophthalmopathy.

The material was peripheral blood mononuclear cells (PBMCs), obtained at new diagnosis, from a patient treated with antithyroid drugs. These receptors were taken from a man aged 40-50 years with Graves disease.

This clonotype was detected ten times or more. The rearrangement uses TRBV2 and TRBJ2-5, with 13 bases aligning to TRBD2. Trimming took 4 bases from V and 5 from J; bases not matched to a gene: 7. The CDR3 loop spans 16 amino acids. The germline CDR1 and CDR2 sequences are SNHLY and FYNNEI. The CDR3 region has the DNA TGTGCCAGCAGTGGACTAGCGGGAGGTGCGCGCGAGACCCAGTACTTC. This codes for CASSGLAGGARETQYF.

The chain couples TRBV5-5 to TRBJ2-7; D is perhaps TRBD2 (5 bases). The CDR3 runs 16 residues. Germline V CDR1 and CDR2: SGHKS, YYEKEE (reference sequence). Trimming removed 3 bases from V and 0 bases from J, with 16 bases in between. The CDR3, as DNA: TGTGCCAGCAGCTCGATACTAGGTCAGAACTCCTACGAGCAGTACTTC. This translates into CASSSILGQNSYEQYF.

The chain couples TRBV12-3 or TRBV12-4 to TRBJ2-7; D ambiguous. The CDR3 is 14 residues long. Trimming removed 7 bases at V and 2 bases at J, with 15 bases between. CDR3: CASKSGLSAYEQYF. The CDR3, as DNA: TGTGCCAGCAAGTCGGGCCTATCCGCCTACGAGCAGTACTTC.

This clonotype was recorded at least ten times. The chain recombines TRBV24-1 with TRBJ2-2; 8 nucleotides align to TRBD2. Per the germline V gene, CDR1 is KGHDR and CDR2 is SFDVKD. The CDR3 runs to 15 residues. With V trimmed by 3 bases and J by 1 base, 0 bases remained unmatched. DNA for the CDR3: TGTGCCACCAGTGATCTAGCGGGGAACACCGGGGAGCTGTTTTTT. It is translated as CATSDLAGNTGELFF.

This clonotype was found many times. The J gene is TRBJ2-1, the V gene TRBV2; 7 nucleotides agree with TRBD1. With V trimmed by 8 bases and J by 8 bases, 12 bases remained unmatched. The CDR3 length is 14 residues. Per the germline V gene, CDR1 is SNHLY and CDR2 is FYNNEI. The CDR3 nucleotides read TGTGCCAGCCTCCACGAGGGGGCGAGCCATGAGCAGTTCTTC. Its protein product is CASLHEGASHEQFF.

Only a few counts were recorded for this clonotype. The chain carries TRBV7-9 and TRBJ1-5, with 7 bases fitting TRBD1. The CDR3 consists of 14 residues. In germline, CDR1 is SEHNR, CDR2 FQNEAQ (reference sequence). Trimming took 5 bases from V and 5 from J; bases not matched to a gene: 6. The CDR3 reads CASSPGQVDQPQHF. Here the CDR3 DNA reads TGTGCCAGCAGCCCCGGACAGGTCGATCAGCCCCAGCATTTT. Together with reference TRBV7-9 and TRBJ1-5, the CDR3 gives the full variable domain: DTGVSQNPRHKITKRGQNVTFRCDPISEHNRLYWYRQTLGQGPEFLTYFQNEAQLEKSRLLSDRFSAERPKGSFSTLEIQRTEQGDSAMYLCASSPGQVDQPQHFGDGTRLSIL.

This clonotype was seen many times. The chain uses TRBV2 and TRBJ2-7; unclear D gene. The V and J ends lost 7 bases and 0 bases respectively, with 16 bases between them. The CDR3 loop spans 15 amino acids. From germline, CDR1 is SNHLY and CDR2 FYNNEI. The CDR3 sequence is CASTEGLRSSYEQYF. DNA for the CDR3: TGTGCCAGCACAGAAGGATTGCGGAGCTCCTACGAGCAGTACTTC. The variable domain in full, with the rest retrieved from reference TRBV2 and TRBJ2-7, is EPEVTQTPSHQVTQMGQEVILRCVPISNHLYFYWYRQILGQKVEFLVSFYNNEISEKSEIFDDQFSVERPDGSNFTLKIRSTKLEDSAMYFCASTEGLRSSYEQYFGPGTRLTVT.

At least ten counts were recorded for this clonotype. This chain uses TRBV6-1 with TRBJ2-7; the D gene is possibly TRBD1 (5 bases). This CDR3 has 12 amino acids. Trimming pared 7 bases from V and 1 base from J, leaving 8 bases between. The germline V gene has CDR1 MNHNS and CDR2 SASEGT. This CDR3 is CASTGWSYEQYF. CDR3 DNA sequence: TGTGCCAGCACAGGGTGGTCCTACGAGCAGTACTTC.

Comments on this clonotype: A read error may explain this, as a much larger clone is one base away. The chain is built from TRBV18 and TRBJ2-5; D is undetermined. The germline gives CDR1 KGHSH, CDR2 LQKENI. The CDR3 has 15 residues. DNA for the CDR3: TGTGCCGGCTCACCGTTGAGAACAGATCAAGAGACCCAGTACTTC. This translates into CAGSPLRTDQETQYF. Full variable domain (outside the CDR3, taken from reference TRBV18 and TRBJ2-5): NAGVMQNPRHLVRRRGQEARLRCSPMKGHSHVYWYRQLPEEGLKFMVYLQKENIIDESGMPKERFSAEFPKEGPSILRIQQVVRGDSAAYFCAGSPLRTDQETQYFGPGTRLLVL.

This clonotype came up many times. V is TRBV2 and J is TRBJ1-1; TRBD1 matches 7 bases. In germline, CDR1 is SNHLY, CDR2 FYNNEI. The trim removed 5 bases at V and 3 bases at J, leaving 6 bases unmatched. The CDR3 has 14 amino acids. The CDR3 loop is CASSFPGGYTEAFF. The CDR3 DNA follows: TGTGCCAGCAGTTTCCCAGGGGGGTACACTGAAGCTTTCTTT.

The table lists this clonotype with many counts. This chain uses TRBV3-1 with TRBJ1-2; weak D call: TRBD1 (5 bases). Trimming took off 0 bases at V and 14 bases at J, with 10 bases between the two ends. In germline, CDR1 is LGHDT, CDR2 YNNKEL (reference sequence). The CDR3 spans 11 residues. The CDR3 DNA is TGTGCCAGCAGCCAAGAAGGGACGGGGACCTTC. It encodes CASSQEGTGTF.

There are a few counts of this clonotype. The genes are TRBV9 and TRBJ2-1; D is perhaps TRBD2 (5 bases). Trimming shortened V by 0 bases and J by 8 bases, and 18 bases separated the two germline ends. From germline, CDR1 is SGDLS and CDR2 YYNGEE. CDR3 length: 16 residues. CDR3: CASSVGRGLPTYEQFF. As DNA, the CDR3 is TGTGCCAGCAGCGTAGGACGAGGACTTCCCACGTATGAGCAGTTCTTC. Variable domain in full (rest from reference TRBV9 and TRBJ2-1): DSGVTQTPKHLITATGQRVTLRCSPRSGDLSVYWYQQSLDQGLQFLIQYYNGEERAKGNILERFSAQQFPDLHSELNLSSLELGDSALYFCASSVGRGLPTYEQFFGPGTRLTVL.

This clonotype has a handful of counts. The chain links TRBV7-3 to TRBJ2-5; 12 nucleotides agree with TRBD2. The germline V gene has CDR1 SGHTA and CDR2 FQGTGA. Trimming removed 1 base from V and 4 bases from J; junction bases left unmatched: 13. This CDR3 is 19 amino acids long. The CDR3 is CASSLKGSSGGGSGETQYF. CDR3 nucleotide sequence: TGTGCCAGCAGCTTAAAGGGGTCTAGCGGGGGGGGATCAGGAGAGACCCAGTACTTC.

This clonotype was seen only a few times. The chain recombines TRBV30 with TRBJ2-1; 12 bases fit TRBD2. The germline gives CDR1 GTSNPN, CDR2 SVGIG (reference sequence). Losses at the gene ends were 0 bases for V and 0 bases for J; bases not matched to a gene: 3. The CDR3 sequence is 17 residues long. The CDR3 region has the DNA TGTGCCTGGAGTGTACTAGCGGGAGGAGTCTCCTACAATGAGCAGTTCTTC. This translates into CAWSVLAGGVSYNEQFF.

This clonotype was seen ten or more times. The V call is TRBV30, the J call TRBJ2-7; 7 positions agree with TRBD1. CDR1 is GTSNPN, CDR2 SVGIG, per germline (reference sequence). Trimming took 3 bases from V and 3 from J; bases not matched to a gene: 8. The CDR3 length is 14 residues. The CDR3 DNA reads TGTGCCTGGAGGAGACAGGGTGTCAGCTACGAGCAGTACTTC. Protein sequence: CAWRRQGVSYEQYF.

This clonotype was seen only a few times. A much bigger clone sits one base away, suggesting this may be a read error. As DNA, the CDR3 is TGTGCCTGGAGTTCGGGGACCTCCTACAATGAGCAGTTCTTC. It specifies CAWSSGTSYNEQFF. This sequence joins TRBV30 and TRBJ2-1; D possibly uses TRBD1 or TRBD2 (5 bases each). CDR1 is GTSNPN, CDR2 SVGIG, per germline (reference sequence). The CDR3 is made up of 14 amino acids. Trimming left V 2 bases short and J 0 bases short, with 8 bases between. The full variable domain, completed using reference TRBV30 and TRBJ2-1, is SQTIHQWPATLVQPVGSPLSLECTVEGTSNPNLYWYRQAAGRGLQLLFYSVGIGQISSEVPQNLSASRPQDRQFILSSKKLLLSDSGFYLCAWSSGTSYNEQFFGPGTRLTVL.

The chain combines TRBV7-9 with TRBJ2-7; 12 nucleotides agree with TRBD1. The trim removed 5 bases at V and 4 bases at J, leaving 6 bases unmatched. The germline V gene encodes CDR1 SEHNR and CDR2 FQNEAQ (reference sequence). This CDR3 spans 15 amino acids. The CDR3 protein is CASSKLGQGAYEQYF. Written as DNA, the CDR3 is TGTGCCAGCAGCAAATTGGGACAGGGGGCTTACGAGCAGTACTTC.

The rearrangement links TRBV11-3 to TRBJ2-3; D is undetermined. The CDR3 loop spans 16 amino acids. The germline CDR1 and CDR2 sequences are SGHNT and YENEEA. V lost 5 bases to trimming and J lost 2 bases, with 17 bases between them. CDR3 nucleotide sequence: TGTGCCAGCAGCCCACAACTTTGGGGTTTCACAGATACGCAGTATTTT. Amino acid sequence: CASSPQLWGFTDTQYF.

This clonotype was recorded many times. The rearrangement uses TRBV12-3 or TRBV12-4 and TRBJ2-7, with no clear D. Trimming removed 3 bases at V and 2 bases at J, with 8 bases between. The CDR3 totals 13 residues. CDR3 in amino acids: CASSFSAAYEQYF. CDR3 DNA sequence: TGTGCCAGCAGTTTTTCGGCAGCCTACGAGCAGTACTTC.

This clonotype was detected ten times or more. This chain uses TRBV5-1 with TRBJ2-1, with 14 bases aligning to TRBD2. V dropped 2 bases and J dropped 0; count of bases not matched to a gene: 1. CDR3 length: 17 residues. The V gene's germline CDR1 is SGHRS and CDR2 YFSETQ. CDR3 coding DNA: TGCGCCAGCAGCTTAGGGACTAGCGGGAGCTCCTACAATGAGCAGTTCTTC. This encodes CASSLGTSGSSYNEQFF.

The J gene is TRBJ2-5, the V gene TRBV14, with D perhaps matching TRBD2 (5 bases). Deletions cut 1 base from V and 5 bases from J, with 14 bases between. This CDR3 is built from 15 residues. Germline V gene lookup returns CDR1 SGHDN and CDR2 FVKESK. The CDR3 loop is CASSQVVGVGETQYF. In DNA, the CDR3 is TGTGCCAGCAGCCAAGTTGTGGGAGTGGGCGAGACCCAGTACTTC.

The rearrangement uses TRBV7-9 and TRBJ2-2; weak D call: TRBD1 (6 bases). This CDR3 has 15 residues. CDR1 SEHNR and CDR2 FQNEAQ come from the germline V gene (reference sequence). The germline V and J ends were trimmed by 3 bases and 1 base, with 9 bases remaining between them. In DNA, the CDR3 is TGTGCCAGCAGCTTGGGGGCCGTGAACACCGGGGAGCTGTTTTTT. Protein product: CASSLGAVNTGELFF. Together with reference TRBV7-9 and TRBJ2-2, the CDR3 gives the full variable domain: DTGVSQNPRHKITKRGQNVTFRCDPISEHNRLYWYRQTLGQGPEFLTYFQNEAQLEKSRLLSDRFSAERPKGSFSTLEIQRTEQGDSAMYLCASSLGAVNTGELFFGEGSRLTVL.

This clonotype has a count of ten or more. This chain joins TRBV20-1 and TRBJ2-7, with 7 positions matching TRBD1. J lost 0 bases, V lost 6 bases, and 17 bases had no gene match. In germline, CDR1 is DFQATT, CDR2 SNEGSKA (reference sequence). This CDR3 has 17 residues. The CDR3 region has the DNA TGCAGTGCCACCGGGACAGCCGCTCACCTTCCCTCCTACGAGCAGTACTTC. Amino acids: CSATGTAAHLPSYEQYF.

This clonotype was counted many times. The V gene is TRBV28, the J gene TRBJ2-1; a possible D gene is TRBD1 (5 bases). Germline values: CDR1 MDHEN, CDR2 SYDVKM. The V end lost 5 bases, the J end lost 0 bases, and 14 bases lay between the germline ends. The CDR3 is 16 residues long. The CDR3 loop reads CASSPNRRGSYNEQFF. CDR3 bases: TGTGCCAGCAGTCCTAACCGAAGGGGCTCCTACAATGAGCAGTTCTTC.

CDR3 sequence: CASSAEGAGKDRDTQYF. Written as DNA, the CDR3 is TGTGCCAGCAGTGCCGAGGGGGCGGGGAAAGATCGAGATACGCAGTATTTT. The chain links TRBV11-2 to TRBJ2-3; D possibly corresponds to TRBD1 (7 bases). This CDR3 has 17 amino acids. Germline V gene data show CDR1 as SGHAT and CDR2 as FQNNGV. V dropped 6 bases and J dropped 5 bases, with 24 bases sitting between them.

As for this clonotype: This likely traces to a read error, being one base from a far larger clone. CDR3 residues: CSASPGGTGGNEQYF. CDR3 DNA: TGCAGTGCCAGTCCCGGAGGGACAGGGGGCAATGAGCAGTACTTC. The rearrangement links TRBV20-1 to TRBJ2-3; 12 bases are a match to TRBD1. The J call could be wrong; TRBJ2-7 is a better fit for the DNA end. Germline V gives CDR1 DFQATT, CDR2 SNEGSKA (reference sequence). The CDR3 extends over 15 amino acids.

This clonotype was seen at least ten times. The V gene is TRBV6-5, the J gene TRBJ2-7; TRBD2 agrees at 7 bases. From germline, CDR1 is MNHEY and CDR2 SVGAGI. The CDR3 is made up of 16 amino acids. Trimming at V came to 0 bases and at J to 6 bases, leaving 11 bases not matched to a gene. The CDR3 sequence: CASSYSMRPGGSEQYF. The CDR3 DNA sequence: TGTGCCAGCAGTTACTCGATGCGACCGGGAGGTAGCGAGCAGTACTTC.

In this sample, this clonotype turned up a few times. Since a much larger clone is just one base distant, this may be a read error. The chain joins TRBV6-1 to TRBJ2-5; 11 nucleotides line up with TRBD1. The CDR3 has 16 residues. Germline CDR1 MNHNS, CDR2 SASEGT. The CDR3 loop reads CASGEAGQGVRETQYF. The CDR3 bases are TGTGCCAGCGGTGAAGCGGGACAGGGGGTGAGAGAGACCCAGTACTTC.

This clonotype was observed at least ten times. V is TRBV5-1 and J is TRBJ2-7; 7 nucleotides line up with TRBD1. The CDR3 sequence is 13 residues long. The V gene's germline CDR1 is SGHRS and CDR2 YFSETQ. V lost 3 bases to trimming and J lost 6 bases; unmatched junction nucleotides: 6. The CDR3 protein is CASSWDRVSEQYF. CDR3 nucleotides: TGCGCCAGCAGCTGGGACAGAGTCTCCGAGCAGTACTTC. Looking up the rest from reference TRBV5-1 and TRBJ2-7 gives the full variable domain: KAGVTQTPRYLIKTRGQQVTLSCSPISGHRSVSWYQQTPGQGLQFLFEYFSETQRNKGNFPGRFSGRQFSNSRSEMNVSTLELGDSALYLCASSWDRVSEQYFGPGTRLTVT.